This passage covers 21 T cell receptor beta chains from one sample sequenced in a study of T cell repertoires in cytomegalovirus infection. These TCRs are of unknown antigen specificity. Using its own MiXCR run on the reads, TCRdb lists one record per CDR3 protein. The sample comprises 550,000 to 700,000 distinct CDR3 sequences, roughly 43% of which are singletons, and about half rests with the top ten. The source material was cultured PBMCs, sampled from culture after CMV antigen stimulation. These receptors were taken from a human donor in good health (CMV status not recorded). Some clones in this sample may be carry-over from other donors' samples.

The J gene is TRBJ2-1, the V gene TRBV10-3, with 13 bases aligning to TRBD2. This CDR3 region has 18 residues. Looked up from germline, CDR1 is ENHRY and CDR2 is SYGVKD. The J segment lost 0 bases and the V segment lost 8 bases, leaving 10 bases of the junction unmatched. The CDR3 bases are TGTGCCATCTCTTCACTAGCGGGAGGGCAAGACTCCTACAATGAGCAGTTCTTC. The encoded protein is CAISSLAGGQDSYNEQFF.

The genes are TRBV12-3 or TRBV12-4 and TRBJ2-1; D may be TRBD2 (6 bases). The CDR3 is 14 residues long. The V end was cut by 2 bases, the J end by 4 bases, with 9 bases between. CDR3 sequence (DNA): TGTGCCAGCAGTTTAACTAGCCGTTACAATGAGCAGTTCTTC. Translation: CASSLTSRYNEQFF.

This clonotype was detected ten times or more. The rearrangement uses TRBV2 and TRBJ2-3, with TRBD2 as a possible D gene (6 bases). Trimming shortened V by 6 bases and J by 0 bases, and 22 bases separated the two germline ends. From germline, CDR1 is SNHLY and CDR2 FYNNEI. This CDR3 comprises 18 residues. CDR3 sequence reads: CASSTGDGGEFSTDTQYF. In DNA form, the CDR3 reads TGTGCCAGCAGCACCGGTGATGGCGGGGAGTTCAGCACAGATACGCAGTATTTT.

This clonotype was counted a few times. V usage is TRBV29-1 and J usage is TRBJ1-1; 9 positions agree with TRBD1. The V and J ends lost 4 bases and 3 bases, in that order; junction bases with no gene match: 12. This CDR3 region has 16 residues. Germline V lookup: CDR1 SQVTM, CDR2 ANQGSEA. This chain's CDR3 is CSVVDRGYSRDTEAFF. The CDR3 bases are TGCAGCGTTGTAGACAGGGGGTATAGCCGAGACACTGAAGCTTTCTTT.

This clonotype was seen a few times. The V and J genes are TRBV24-1 and TRBJ1-5, with D unresolved. CDR1 is KGHDR and CDR2 is SFDVKD in the germline V gene. V lost 9 bases to trimming and J lost 11 bases, with 7 bases between them. There are 9 residues in the CDR3. The CDR3: CATPSAQHF. The CDR3 DNA reads as TGTGCCACCCCGAGTGCCCAGCATTTT.

This clonotype turned up a few times. The CDR3 DNA is TGCGCCAGCAGCATAGGACAGGACACCGGGGAGCTGTTTTTT. Translation gives CASSIGQDTGELFF. J is TRBJ2-2 and V is TRBV5-1, with TRBD1 matching over 7 bases. Germline CDR1 SGHRS, CDR2 YFSETQ. V dropped 4 bases and J dropped 3; count of bases not matched to a gene: 3. The CDR3 contains 14 residues.

The gene calls are TRBV12-3 or TRBV12-4 and TRBJ2-2; D ambiguous. V lost 5 bases to trimming and J lost 4 bases, with 8 bases between them. This CDR3 has 13 amino acids. Here the CDR3 reads CASSPDGTGELFF. In DNA, the CDR3 is TGTGCCAGCAGTCCCGACGGCACCGGGGAGCTGTTTTTT.

The gene calls are TRBV2 and TRBJ2-3; D gene uncertain. Germline lookup yields CDR1 SNHLY and CDR2 FYNNEI. CDR3 length: 16 amino acids. V was pared by 1 base and J by 0 bases, with 11 bases between. The DNA for the CDR3 is TGTGCCAGCAGTGAAGGGCGCGCCTCTAGCACAGATACGCAGTATTTT. Translated: CASSEGRASSTDTQYF.

This rearrangement joins TRBV6-6 to TRBJ2-1; 8 bases match TRBD2. Trimming cost V 5 bases and J 5 bases; bases outside gene matches: 8. The CDR3 sequence is 15 residues long. Germline V gives CDR1 MNHNY, CDR2 SVGAGI (reference sequence). The CDR3 sequence is CASSPGTSTHNEQFF. The CDR3 nucleotides are TGTGCCAGCAGTCCCGGGACTAGTACCCACAATGAGCAGTTCTTC.

This clonotype was observed a few times. The V call is TRBV7-2, the J call TRBJ1-5; D gene ambiguous. V was cut by 1 base and J by 0 bases, with 10 bases left in between. CDR1 and CDR2 from the germline V gene are SGHTA and FQGNSA. The CDR3 length is 16 residues. CDR3 sequence reads: CASSLVAGNSNQPQHF. In DNA, the CDR3 is TGTGCCAGCAGCTTAGTGGCTGGGAATAGCAATCAGCCCCAGCATTTT.

The rearrangement joins TRBV24-1 to TRBJ1-2; D is uncertain. The V end was cut by 5 bases, the J end by 8 bases, with 23 bases between. The CDR3 length is 16 residues. From germline, CDR1 is KGHDR and CDR2 SFDVKD. CDR3 DNA sequence: TGTGCCACCAGTGTTCTCGGCGAGGGTGCGTTTTGGGGCTACACCTTC. It translates to CATSVLGEGAFWGYTF.

The chain couples TRBV6-1 to TRBJ2-2; TRBD2 is a possible D gene (5 bases). The V gene's germline CDR1 is MNHNS and CDR2 SASEGT. V was cut by 5 bases and J by 3 bases, with 16 bases left in between. This CDR3 is 16 amino acids long. CDR3 loop: CASSYARAPDTGELFF. The CDR3 DNA follows: TGTGCCAGCAGTTATGCGCGGGCACCCGACACCGGGGAGCTGTTTTTT.

Here the CDR3 reads CASSAQGASGYTF. CDR3 DNA sequence: TGTGCCAGCAGCGCACAGGGGGCGTCTGGCTACACCTTC. The chain recombines TRBV9 with TRBJ1-2; 9 bases map to TRBD1. The germline CDR1 and CDR2 sequences are SGDLS and YYNGEE. This CDR3 is 13 amino acids long. Germline trimming cut 3 bases from V and 7 bases from J; bases unmatched to any gene: 4.

In its sample, this clonotype was seen a few times. The chain links TRBV7-4 to TRBJ1-1, with D tentatively TRBD1 (6 bases). Germline CDR1 and CDR2: SGHVT and SQSDAQ. This CDR3 contains 13 residues. V was trimmed by 2 bases and J by 11 bases, leaving 15 bases between them. Here the CDR3 DNA reads TGTGCCAGCAGCTTATCGGGGGCGAAGGAGGCTTTCTTT. Residues: CASSLSGAKEAFF.

Only a few counts were recorded for this clonotype. The gene calls are TRBV7-9 and TRBJ1-4; D call uncertain. The CDR3 runs 12 residues. Germline CDR1 reads SEHNR; CDR2 reads FQNEAQ (reference sequence). The V end was cut by 5 bases, the J end by 3 bases, with 4 bases between. The CDR3 is CASSIPNEKLFF. As DNA, the CDR3 is TGTGCCAGCAGCATCCCTAATGAAAAACTGTTTTTT.

The CDR3 reads CSVAGARSGNTIYF. CDR3 DNA: TGCAGCGTCGCCGGGGCCAGATCTGGAAACACCATATATTTT. This sequence joins TRBV29-1 and TRBJ1-3; a possible D gene is TRBD1 (5 bases). CDR1 is SQVTM, CDR2 ANQGSEA, per germline. The length of the CDR3 is 14 residues. Trimming left V 6 bases short and J 1 base short, with 13 bases between.

The table lists this clonotype with a count of one. The chain recombines TRBV10-3 with TRBJ2-1; D uncertain. V was clipped by 0 bases and J by 7 bases, with 7 bases between them. Germline V gene lookup returns CDR1 ENHRY and CDR2 SYGVKD. The CDR3 extends over 13 amino acids. Written as DNA, the CDR3 is TGTGCCATCAGTGAGTCGCAAGAGAATGAGCAGTTCTTC. It is translated as CAISESQENEQFF.

The gene calls are TRBV11-2 and TRBJ2-2; tentatively, D is TRBD1 (6 bases). The CDR3 contains 14 residues. Germline loops: CDR1 SGHAT, CDR2 FQNNGV. V was clipped by 7 bases and J by 2 bases, with 11 bases between them. The CDR3 nucleotides read TGTGCCAGCAACCGGGGACACAACACCGGGGAGCTGTTTTTT. Its translation is CASNRGHNTGELFF. The variable domain in full, completed from reference TRBV11-2 and TRBJ2-2, reads EAGVAQSPRYKIIEKRQSVAFWCNPISGHATLYWYQQILGQGPKLLIQFQNNGVVDDSQLPKDRFSAERLKGVDSTLKIQPAKLEDSAVYLCASNRGHNTGELFFGEGSRLTVL.

The V and J genes are TRBV24-1 and TRBJ2-3; 10 bases fit TRBD2. Looked up from germline, CDR1 is KGHDR and CDR2 is SFDVKD. There are 16 residues in the CDR3. The V and J ends lost 4 bases and 2 bases, in that order; junction bases with no gene match: 5. CDR3 in amino acids: CATSDPTSGTTDTQYF. The CDR3 DNA reads TGTGCCACCAGTGACCCCACTAGCGGGACCACAGATACGCAGTATTTT.

This clonotype has a count of ten or more. V gene TRBV7-2 combines with J gene TRBJ2-7; D uncertain. The CDR3 runs to 15 residues. Trimming cost V 5 bases and J 4 bases, with 18 bases left between them. CDR1 SGHTA and CDR2 FQGNSA come from the germline V gene. CDR3 DNA: TGTGCCAGCAGCGTAACATCATCCGTGGGGTACGAGCAGTACTTC. It encodes CASSVTSSVGYEQYF. The whole variable domain, remainder taken from reference TRBV7-2 and TRBJ2-7, is GAGVSQSPSNKVTEKGKDVELRCDPISGHTALYWYRQSLGQGLEFLIYFQGNSAPDKSGLPSDRFSAERTGGSVSTLTIQRTQQEDSAVYLCASSVTSSVGYEQYFGPGTRLTVT.

This clonotype turned up a few times. V is TRBV7-2 and J is TRBJ2-1; D is possibly TRBD2 (5 bases). Germline-derived CDR1 and CDR2 are SGHTA and FQGNSA. The CDR3 contains 12 residues. V lost 3 bases and J lost 13, with 13 bases in between. The CDR3 is CASSFSGGLQFF. CDR3 sequence (DNA): TGTGCCAGCAGCTTTTCCGGAGGCTTACAGTTCTTC.